The clone carrying this TCR beta chain appeared a few times. Its antigen is undetermined. The CDR3 loop spans 14 amino acids. Germline-derived CDR1 and CDR2 are SGDLS and YYNGEE. The ends were cut back, 0 bases at V and 4 bases at J, with 11 bases in the middle. Alongside a J-beta primer mix, a sample-barcoded 5' primer served in a second PCR lasting about 7 to 12 cycles. Unique molecular identifiers of 12 random nucleotides labeled each cDNA. TCRdb processed the 5' RACE reads anew with MiXCR; each CDR3 protein has one entry. The sample lists around 800,000 distinct CDR3 sequences; 50% to 65% were seen once. The data were obtained in a study of blood T cells in healthy people across ages. General study results and limits: Estimates drawn from one million T cells were deemed to understate diversity. The fall in TCR beta diversity per million T cells was roughly linear with age.

This chain uses TRBV9 with TRBJ2-7; tentatively, D is TRBD2 (5 bases). This sequence originates from an older man in good health. What was sequenced was blood. The CDR3 DNA reads as TGTGCCAGCAGCGTAGAACTAGAATCGTACGAGCAGTACTTC. Amino acid sequence: CASSVELESYEQYF. Full variable domain (outside the CDR3, taken from reference TRBV9 and TRBJ2-7): DSGVTQTPKHLITATGQRVTLRCSPRSGDLSVYWYQQSLDQGLQFLIQYYNGEERAKGNILERFSAQQFPDLHSELNLSSLELGDSALYFCASSVELESYEQYFGPGTRLTVT.